This record concerns one TCR beta chain sequence. This CDR3 contains 13 residues. The germline CDR1 and CDR2 sequences are SGHTA and FQGNSA. Trimming removed 5 bases at V and 5 bases at J, with 13 bases between. In the original processing: Scientists estimated how many nucleated cells there were by amplifying reference gene primers. The protocol was immunoSEQ multiplex PCR, while the TCRdb copy is restricted to in-frame clones and leaves out a portion. The V and J calls and clone size are taken from that table; D and trimming were inferred from the DNA. The repertoire consists of fewer than 200,000 clones, with just under 85% occurring once and the leading ten covering roughly 7.1%. The entry originates in a study of blood T cell repertoires in COVID-19. Study-wide context: T cells, B-cell-depleted T cells, or PBMCs provided the cDNA or gDNA that served as material.

The sequenced sample was peripheral blood. The origin of this receptor is a man aged 40-50 years who had recovered from COVID-19. The V call is TRBV7-2, the J call TRBJ2-7; the D is unclear. This CDR3 reads CASSVSRKDEQYF. In DNA form, the CDR3 reads TGTGCCAGCAGCGTCTCTAGAAAGGACGAGCAGTACTTC.